These 11 T cell receptor beta chains came from one sample sequenced in a study of post-analysis software for immune sequencing data. General study findings and limits: Patients used about five TRBV segments, including TRBV5-6, TRBV5-1 and TRBV20-1, more often than controls.

Antigens of these TCRs are unknown. Prepared libraries of TCR beta cDNA carried unique molecular identifiers. Each CDR3 protein is one row after TCRdb ran MiXCR on the PCR reads. The table has under 900,000 distinct CDR3 sequences, 53% seen once. The specimen sequenced was blood. The receptors shown here come from a girl aged 5 to 17 with multiple sclerosis.

In this sample, this clonotype turned up once. The V call is TRBV11-2, the J call TRBJ2-1; TRBD2 agrees at 7 bases. Germline V CDR1 and CDR2: SGHAT, FQNNGV. This CDR3 contains 15 residues. V was clipped by 3 bases and J by 12 bases; unmatched bases: 14. DNA for the CDR3: TGTGCCAGCAGCTTGGGGGGGTCTACCCCATCCGGGCAGTTCTTC. Protein product: CASSLGGSTPSGQFF.

This clonotype was detected a few times. The chain has TRBV29-1 and TRBJ2-7, with 8 nucleotides matching TRBD1. The CDR3 has 15 residues. The germline V gene has CDR1 SQVTM and CDR2 ANQGSEA. Trimming took 0 bases from V and 3 from J; bases not matched to a gene: 7. The CDR3 region is CSVEDETGDYYEQYF. In DNA, the CDR3 is TGCAGCGTTGAAGACGAGACAGGGGATTACTACGAGCAGTACTTC.

The V gene is TRBV3-1, the J gene TRBJ1-4, with 9 bases lining up with TRBD1. The CDR3 contains 15 residues. The ends lost 4 bases at V and 11 bases at J; junction bases unmatched: 11. From germline, CDR1 is LGHDT and CDR2 YNNKEL (reference sequence). The CDR3 DNA is TGTGCCAGCAGCCCTCGACAGGGGGTTATCCGGAAACTGTTTTTT. This gives the protein CASSPRQGVIRKLFF.

This clonotype has only a few counts. The chain couples TRBV29-1 to TRBJ1-2; D gene ambiguous. Trimming left V 0 bases short and J 5 bases short, with 7 bases between. This CDR3 contains 12 residues. Germline V gene data show CDR1 as SQVTM and CDR2 as ANQGSEA. The DNA of the CDR3 is TGCAGCGTTGAAGATCATGCGTATGGCTACACCTTC. Translating gives CSVEDHAYGYTF.

The rearrangement joins TRBV7-9 to TRBJ2-4; D possibly uses TRBD1 or TRBD2 (5 bases each). The CDR3 runs to 17 residues. V dropped 5 bases and J dropped 6 bases, with 23 bases sitting between them. CDR1 is SEHNR and CDR2 is FQNEAQ in the germline V gene (reference sequence). The CDR3 DNA is TGTGCCAGCAGCCGCATGGGGGACCGCTGGGCAAGAAACATTCAGTACTTC. Amino acid sequence: CASSRMGDRWARNIQYF.

This sequence joins TRBV7-2 and TRBJ2-5; tentatively, D is TRBD2 (7 bases). The V end lost 11 bases, the J end lost 4 bases, and 14 bases lay between the germline ends. The CDR3 runs to 12 residues. Germline lookup yields CDR1 SGHTA and CDR2 FQGNSA. Here the CDR3 reads CAVGGLGETQYF. As DNA, the CDR3 is TGTGCCGTCGGGGGGCTAGGAGAGACCCAGTACTTC.

V and J are TRBV5-5 and TRBJ1-1, with D possibly being TRBD1 (5 bases). This CDR3 has 13 amino acids. Trimming took off 5 bases at V and 4 bases at J, with 12 bases between the two ends. Germline CDR1 and CDR2: SGHKS and YYEKEE (reference sequence). The CDR3 DNA reads TGTGCCAGCAGGGCCTGGGGGGGCACTGAAGCTTTCTTT. Translating it yields CASRAWGGTEAFF. Full variable domain (missing parts from reference TRBV5-5 and TRBJ1-1): DAGVTQSPTHLIKTRGQQVTLRCSPISGHKSVSWYQQVLGQGPQFIFQYYEKEERGRGNFPDRFSARQFPNYSSELNVNALLLGDSALYLCASRAWGGTEAFFGQGTRLTVV.

This chain joins TRBV15 and TRBJ1-5; D is unresolved. The CDR3 sequence is 13 residues long. Trimming stripped 1 base from V and 5 bases from J, with 6 bases between. CDR1 and CDR2 from the germline V gene are LNHNV and YYDKDF (reference sequence). The CDR3 coding sequence is TGTGCCACCAGCAGAGTGCGAGATCAGCCCCAGCATTTT. Amino acids: CATSRVRDQPQHF.

J is TRBJ2-3 and V is TRBV20-1; D unresolved. CDR3 length: 13 amino acids. The germline CDR1 and CDR2 sequences are DFQATT and SNEGSKA (reference sequence). The V end was cut by 8 bases, the J end by 2 bases, with 14 bases between. CDR3 coding DNA: TGCAGTCCAGGACCAGTAAACACAGATACGCAGTATTTT. Translation: CSPGPVNTDTQYF.

The chain uses TRBV5-1 and TRBJ1-5; 11 positions agree with TRBD1. Germline CDR1 and CDR2: SGHRS and YFSETQ. Unmatched junction bases numbered 6, after V lost 4 bases and J lost 0 bases. There are 17 residues in the CDR3. The CDR3 is CASSPGQGAYSNQPQHF. DNA of the CDR3: TGCGCCAGCAGCCCTGGACAGGGGGCTTATAGCAATCAGCCCCAGCATTTT.

This clonotype showed up just a few times. The chain has TRBV15 and TRBJ2-7; a weak D match, TRBD1 (6 bases). Deletions cut 6 bases from V and 2 bases from J, with 17 bases between. Germline loops: CDR1 LNHNV, CDR2 YYDKDF (reference sequence). The CDR3 contains 15 residues. The CDR3 protein is CATSPDRLRPYEQYF. The CDR3 nucleotides are TGTGCCACCAGTCCTGACAGGCTTCGTCCCTACGAGCAGTACTTC.